This entry concerns a single T cell receptor (beta chain). The target of this receptor is not known. A much larger clone lies one base from this, so it may be a read error. The CDR3 spans 15 residues, from the cysteine through the phenylalanine. CDR3 DNA only is kept here, 45 bases in frame from base 1. V has 5 bases trimmed and J has 0 bases trimmed; junction bases matching no gene number 6. CDR1 and CDR2, per the germline V gene (reference sequence), are DFQATT and SNEGSKA. Library preparation was by PCR. Instrument used: Illumina HiSeq 2500. TCR library preparation used molecular barcoding, with unique molecular identifiers applied to normalize quantification of the TCRbeta repertoire. The public reads were quality trimmed at Q25 with fastp and then assembled into clones with MiXCR by TCRdb, keeping productive beta chains. Rows are combined by CDR3 protein, so each entry shows the most common genes and DNA. The sample table records 350,000 to 500,000 distinct CDR3 sequences; about 40% of these occur just once. The ten largest clones add up to approximately 30% of the sample.

These data are taken from a study of T-cell reconstitution after alpha-beta-depleted transplantation in children (dated by TCRdb to between 2015 and 2016). For the study in its entirety: T-cell immune reconstitution after TCRalphabeta/CD19-depleted allogeneic hematopoietic cell transplantation in children was quantitatively tracked in the study by means of TCR repertoire profiling. What the work shows at the level of the full study, not this receptor alone: About two months after transplant, the apparently early recovery of alphabetaT-cell counts reportedly depended on just several hundred clones that had expanded rapidly and came from non-depleted graft cells. In some patients, the high TCRbeta diversity seen at day 60 was put down to recipient T cells and intrathymic progenitors that had survived conditioning. Hyperexpanded clone frequencies declined over subsequent months; after one year, T-cell counts and TCRbeta diversity were mostly attributed to newly produced T cells.

Reading the label with the study, this specimen's treatment or condition is: allogeneic hematopoietic cell transplantation with graft depleted of TCRalphabeta T cells and CD19 B cells. The children who served as transplant recipients had been given grafts of TCRalphabeta/CD19-depleted allogeneic hematopoietic cells. Rearrangement joined TRBV20-1 to TRBJ2-7; TRBD2 fits 11 bases in the junction. The origin of this receptor is a girl aged 2-10 years with aplastic anemia, due to receive a stem cell transplant. The source material was PBMCs, sampled before TCRalphabeta/CD19-depleted stem cell transplant. CDR3 protein: CSAGASGRSSYEQYF. The nucleotides read TGCAGTGCTGGGGCTAGCGGGAGGTCCTCCTACGAGCAGTACTTC.